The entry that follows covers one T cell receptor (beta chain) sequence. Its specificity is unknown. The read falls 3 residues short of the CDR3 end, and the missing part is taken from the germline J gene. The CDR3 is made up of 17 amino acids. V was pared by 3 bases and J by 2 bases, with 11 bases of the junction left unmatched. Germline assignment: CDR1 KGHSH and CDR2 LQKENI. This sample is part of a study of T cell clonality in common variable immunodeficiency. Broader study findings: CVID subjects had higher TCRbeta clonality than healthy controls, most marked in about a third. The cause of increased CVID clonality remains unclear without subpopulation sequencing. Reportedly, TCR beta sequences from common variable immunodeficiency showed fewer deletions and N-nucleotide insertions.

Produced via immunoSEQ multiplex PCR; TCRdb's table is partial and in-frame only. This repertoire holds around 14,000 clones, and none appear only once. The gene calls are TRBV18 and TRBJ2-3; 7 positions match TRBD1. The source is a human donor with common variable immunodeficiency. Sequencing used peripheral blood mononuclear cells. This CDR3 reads CASSPVLNRGSTDTQYF. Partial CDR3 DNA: TGTGCCAGCTCACCTGTTCTTAACAGGGGATCCACAGATACG.